A selection of T cell receptor beta chains follows, all from one sample in a study of CD8+CD57+ T cells in acquired aplastic anemia. TCRdb reprocessed the reads via MiXCR and lists one record per CDR3 protein. The data show around 430,000 distinct CDR3 sequences, with around a third seen just once and 0.75% to 0.95% held by the top ten. Sequencing used sorted CD4+, CD8+, or CD8+CD57+ T cells (not recorded which) from PBMCs. The receptor source for this set is a human donor with aplastic anemia. Each CDR3 is given without its conserved first and last residue. The order of the fields is D gene, clone size, J gene, V gene, CDR3 protein. D genes are given only for firm matches. Clone size, where shown, is once, few, many, or a class for clones that have expanded.

>-|-|TRBJ2-7|TRBV5-4
ASSLVGAKHYEQY
>TRBD1|-|TRBJ1-6|TRBV20-1
AGQTSPYNSPLH
>-|few|TRBJ2-7|TRBV6-5
ASSYSAKVSEHY
>-|-|TRBJ1-5|TRBV13
ASSIGLAGVETQH
>-|once|TRBJ1-5|TRBV24-1
ATSDPGGRGHSNQPQH
>-|many|TRBJ2-1|TRBV19
ASNAGSYNEQF
>-|many|TRBJ1-5|TRBV5-8
ASSFRDQPQH
>-|-|-|TRBV2
ASSRAGELF
>-|many|TRBJ1-6|TRBV24-1
ATPLSLH
>TRBD2|-|TRBJ2-3|TRBV20-1
SARRTSGGHEDTQY
>TRBD1|once|TRBJ1-5|TRBV2
ASSQQWDRSNQPQH
>-|few|TRBJ2-1|TRBV20-1
SASRAGSSSYNEQF
>TRBD2|-|TRBJ2-1|TRBV20-1
SGSAPGLADSYNEQF
>TRBD2|-|TRBJ2-7|TRBV10-3
AISEPLAVYEQY
>-|-|TRBJ2-7|TRBV10-3
ASTNQYSEQY
>TRBD2|-|TRBJ2-1|TRBV12-3/TRBV12-4
ASSLEREGWWRNEQF
>-|-|TRBJ2-3|TRBV11-2
ASSLSGASSTDTQY
>-|-|TRBJ2-3|TRBV25-1
ASSERPPDTQY
>-|few|TRBJ1-4|TRBV10-3
ASSLGLRNEKLF
>-|few|TRBJ1-1|TRBV5-1
ASSPIGFTEAF
>TRBD1|many|TRBJ1-1|TRBV19
ASKQTGERGAF
>-|-|TRBJ2-1|TRBV5-1
ASSLGPRLEQF
>TRBD1|many|TRBJ1-2|TRBV29-1
SVATGGSGYT
>-|-|TRBJ1-1|TRBV5-1
ASSLTTALTEAF
>-|-|TRBJ1-1|TRBV7-2
ASSQTADEAF
>TRBD1|many|TRBJ1-1|TRBV19
ASAFGTDFPF
>TRBD1|few|TRBJ1-6|TRBV27
ASSSIQGSGFSYNSPLH
>-|once|-|TRBV11-1
ASSGGRSYNEQF
>TRBD1|-|TRBJ1-4|TRBV5-1
ASSLVQGQEKLF
>TRBD1|many|TRBJ2-7|TRBV20-1
SATRDSGYEQY
>TRBD2|-|TRBJ2-3|TRBV11-1
ASSSPPGAGVSDTQY
>TRBD1|-|TRBJ2-7|TRBV4-2
ASSQGQGLFEQY
>TRBD1|-|TRBJ1-3|TRBV12-3/TRBV12-4
ASSSPPGQLSSGNTIY
>TRBD1|many|TRBJ1-2|TRBV14
ASSQEQGVHGYT
>TRBD2|-|TRBJ2-3|TRBV12-3/TRBV12-4
ASSTGLLAGGSTDTQY
>-|many|TRBJ2-7|TRBV11-2
ASSLGSRMGEQY
>TRBD2|few|TRBJ2-1|TRBV25-1
ASSRLGREEGNEQF
>-|-|TRBJ2-1|TRBV12-3/TRBV12-4
ASSYGSRSYNEQF
>-|-|TRBJ2-2|TRBV29-1
SVTSGEGAGRIGELY
>TRBD1|-|TRBJ1-1|TRBV25-1
ASSFITGVSRTEAF
>-|-|TRBJ2-7|TRBV10-1
ASSLGPPSDEQY
>TRBD1|-|TRBJ2-7|TRBV10-2
ASSGDRGTGGYEQY